A single sample gave rise to the 22 T cell receptor beta chains below, sequenced in a study of blood T cell repertoires in COVID-19. Here immunoSEQ multiplex PCR was the method, and the copy in TCRdb shows in-frame clones only, minus some. Counted here are 31,000 or so clones, 75% to 90% occurring once; the ten biggest clones make up about a sixth. The sample taken for sequencing was peripheral blood. All receptors come from a man at least 80 years old with acute or convalescent COVID-19.

This clone was seen a few times. This CDR3 is CASLVLQAYGYTF. For the CDR3, the DNA is TGTGCCAGCCTTGTTCTTCAGGCCTATGGCTACACCTTC. This chain uses TRBV2 with TRBJ1-2; D ambiguous. In germline, CDR1 is SNHLY, CDR2 FYNNEI. V was cut by 8 bases and J by 4 bases, with 14 bases left in between. This CDR3 region has 13 residues.

The chain uses TRBV18 and TRBJ1-6; 10 nucleotides match TRBD1. Trimming cost V 3 bases and J 4 bases; bases outside gene matches: 6. This CDR3 contains 17 residues. Looked up from germline, CDR1 is KGHSH and CDR2 is LQKENI. CDR3 region: CASSPPRTGGYNSPLHF. CDR3 DNA sequence: TGTGCCAGCTCACCTCCCAGGACAGGGGGATATAATTCACCCCTCCACTTT.

This chain links TRBV18 with TRBJ1-5; D not certain. This CDR3 region has 14 residues. Germline lookup yields CDR1 KGHSH and CDR2 LQKENI. V was trimmed by 0 bases and J by 7 bases, leaving 10 bases between them. The CDR3 nucleotides read TGTGCCAGCTCACCACCGTCTGTCGTCCAGCCCCAGCATTTT. The encoded protein is CASSPPSVVQPQHF.

This sequence joins TRBV28 and TRBJ1-3, with D unresolved. The CDR3 contains 15 residues. CDR1 and CDR2 from the germline V gene are MDHEN and SYDVKM. Trimming took 2 bases from V and 0 from J, leaving 8 bases between them. CDR3 coding DNA: TGTGCCAGCAGTTTACGGGTCCCCTCTGGAAACACCATATATTTT. Its protein is CASSLRVPSGNTIYF. The variable domain in full, completed from reference TRBV28 and TRBJ1-3, reads DVKVTQSSRYLVKRTGEKVFLECVQDMDHENMFWYRQDPGLGLRLIYFSYDVKMKEKGDIPEGYSVSREKKERFSLILESASTNQTSMYLCASSLRVPSGNTIYFGEGSWLTVV.

The chain links TRBV7-2 to TRBJ1-2; TRBD1 matches at 9 bases. Trimming cost V 6 bases and J 8 bases; bases outside gene matches: 7. The germline V gene encodes CDR1 SGHTA and CDR2 FQGNSA. The CDR3 is 13 residues long. This chain's CDR3 is CASRWTGALGYTF. The CDR3 bases are TGTGCCAGCAGATGGACAGGGGCTCTCGGCTACACCTTC.

The gene calls are TRBV2 and TRBJ1-5; D is undetermined. Germline V lookup: CDR1 SNHLY, CDR2 FYNNEI. The ends were cut back, 8 bases at V and 0 bases at J, with 17 bases in the middle. The CDR3 runs to 16 residues. Here the CDR3 reads CASAQERSYSNQPQHF. As DNA, the CDR3 is TGTGCCAGCGCCCAGGAACGTTCGTATAGCAATCAGCCCCAGCATTTT.

The genes are TRBV28 and TRBJ1-5, with D unclear. Per the germline V gene, CDR1 is MDHEN and CDR2 is SYDVKM. This CDR3 region has 16 residues. The germline V and J ends were trimmed by 2 bases and 3 bases, with 14 bases remaining between them. Here the CDR3 reads CASSLLKRVFNQPQHF. CDR3 DNA: TGTGCCAGCAGTTTACTAAAACGGGTCTTCAATCAGCCCCAGCATTTT.

The V call is TRBV20-1, the J call TRBJ1-6; 9 bases line up with TRBD1. This CDR3 spans 15 amino acids. The germline CDR1 and CDR2 sequences are DFQATT and SNEGSKA (reference sequence). With V trimmed by 3 bases and J by 6 bases, 6 bases remained unmatched. The CDR3 region is CSASTGGAGNSPLHF. The DNA of the CDR3 is TGCAGTGCTAGTACAGGGGGCGCGGGTAATTCACCCCTCCACTTT.

V and J are TRBV7-9 and TRBJ1-5, with TRBD1 matching 8 bases. Germline loops: CDR1 SEHNR, CDR2 FQNEAQ (reference sequence). The CDR3 has 16 residues. V was pared by 5 bases and J by 4 bases, with 10 bases of the junction left unmatched. This CDR3 reads CASSADQTGENQPQHF. DNA of the CDR3: TGTGCCAGCAGCGCCGATCAGACAGGGGAGAATCAGCCCCAGCATTTT.

This chain joins TRBV2 and TRBJ1-2; TRBD1 might be the D (6 bases). Trimming took 6 bases from V and 6 from J, leaving 23 bases between them. Germline V gene data show CDR1 as SNHLY and CDR2 as FYNNEI. The CDR3 is 16 residues long. CDR3: CASSQYRTVDVDGYTF. Here the CDR3 DNA reads TGTGCCAGCAGCCAATACCGGACAGTGGATGTGGATGGCTACACCTTC.

V is TRBV5-1 and J is TRBJ1-2, with 7 bases fitting TRBD1. This CDR3 contains 13 residues. The germline CDR1 and CDR2 sequences are SGHRS and YFSETQ. V lost 3 bases to trimming and J lost 5 bases; unmatched junction nucleotides: 4. CDR3 loop: CASSSGGPYGYTF. For the CDR3, the DNA is TGCGCCAGCAGCTCAGGGGGGCCGTATGGCTACACCTTC.

This clone was detected a few times. The V call is TRBV3-1 (or the pseudogene TRBV3-2), the J call TRBJ1-2, with TRBD1 identical over 9 bases. V shed 4 bases and J 5 bases; nucleotides not matched to a gene: 11. The CDR3 totals 16 residues. The germline gives CDR1 LGHDT, CDR2 YNNKEL (reference sequence). The CDR3 protein is CASSPLSGGQGYGYTF. The DNA for the CDR3 is TGTGCCAGCAGCCCCCTATCTGGCGGACAGGGGTATGGCTACACCTTC.

The chain is built from TRBV14 and TRBJ1-5, with D possibly TRBD1 on 5 matching bases. Germline CDR1 reads SGHDN; CDR2 reads FVKESK. CDR3 length: 14 residues. The V end was cut by 6 bases, the J end by 4 bases, with 13 bases between. The CDR3 loop is CASSRQGSNQPQHF. CDR3 nucleotides: TGTGCCAGCAGTCGGCAGGGTAGTAATCAGCCCCAGCATTTT.

This chain's CDR3 is CAISDGLGGGGPNQPQHF. For the CDR3, the DNA is TGTGCCATCAGTGATGGGTTGGGCGGCGGGGGACCCAATCAGCCCCAGCATTTT. J is TRBJ1-5 and V is TRBV10-3; TRBD1 might be the D (5 bases). Between the trimmed V and J ends, which lost 3 bases and 3 bases, there was a span of 21 bases. The germline V gene encodes CDR1 ENHRY and CDR2 SYGVKD. CDR3 size: 18 residues.

The chain combines TRBV4-2 with TRBJ1-4; 7 bases agree with TRBD1. The CDR3 runs to 15 residues. Trimming at V came to 0 bases and at J to 4 bases, leaving 2 bases not matched to a gene. The germline V gene encodes CDR1 LGHNA and CDR2 YNFKEQ. The CDR3 region is CASSQETGSNEKLFF. The CDR3 coding sequence is TGTGCCAGCAGCCAAGAGACAGGGAGTAATGAAAAACTGTTTTTT.

The chain combines TRBV19 with TRBJ1-3; possible D gene TRBD1, 5 bases. V lost 7 bases and J lost 0, with 16 bases in between. The germline gives CDR1 LNHDA, CDR2 SQIVND (reference sequence). The CDR3 length is 16 residues. The CDR3 DNA follows: TGTGCCAGTACCCCAAGGACAATCCACTCTGGAAACACCATATATTTT. Translation: CASTPRTIHSGNTIYF.

V usage is TRBV2 and J usage is TRBJ1-6, with a possible D match to TRBD1 (6 bases). Germline V gene sequence: CDR1 SNHLY, CDR2 FYNNEI. This CDR3 has 17 residues. V was shortened by 2 bases and J by 4 bases, with 15 bases between the two germline ends. CDR3 protein: CASSERGQTTYNSPLHF. DNA for the CDR3: TGTGCCAGCAGTGAAAGGGGACAAACTACTTATAATTCACCCCTCCACTTT.

The chain recombines TRBV12-5 with TRBJ2-3; D not certain. From germline, CDR1 is LGHNT and CDR2 FRNRAP. Trimming removed 5 bases at V and 1 base at J, with 7 bases between. The CDR3 has 13 residues. The CDR3 coding sequence is TGTGCTAGTGGTGATCAGGGCACAGATACGCAGTATTTT. Translating it yields CASGDQGTDTQYF. The full variable domain, with the rest looked up from reference TRBV12-5 and TRBJ2-3, is DARVTQTPRHKVTEMGQEVTMRCQPILGHNTVFWYRQTMMQGLELLAYFRNRAPLDDSGMPKDRFSAEMPDATLATLKIQPSEPRDSAVYFCASGDQGTDTQYFGPGTRLTVL.

The rearrangement uses TRBV5-5 and TRBJ1-3; D is possibly TRBD1 (5 bases). CDR1 is SGHKS and CDR2 is YYEKEE in the germline V gene (reference sequence). Trimming removed 0 bases from V and 6 bases from J, with 13 bases in between. The CDR3 is 15 amino acids. DNA of the CDR3: TGTGCCAGCAGCTTGGACCCCGGGACTTTAAACACCATATATTTT. Translated, it gives CASSLDPGTLNTIYF.

The gene calls are TRBV19 and TRBJ2-2, with TRBD1 as a possible D gene (5 bases). Between the trimmed V and J ends, which lost 4 bases and 7 bases, there was a span of 13 bases. The CDR3 is made up of 14 amino acids. Germline CDR1 reads LNHDA; CDR2 reads SQIVND (reference sequence). For the CDR3, the DNA is TGTGCCAGTAGTAAGGCAGTCCAGGGCGGGGAGCTGTTTTTT. Translation: CASSKAVQGGELFF.

The rearrangement links TRBV2 to TRBJ2-2; possibly TRBD1 for D (6 bases). V was shortened by 5 bases and J by 4 bases, with 14 bases between the two germline ends. CDR3 length equals 15 residues. Germline V lookup: CDR1 SNHLY, CDR2 FYNNEI. Here the CDR3 DNA reads TGTGCCAGCAGTAGAACAGGGCGGGCCACCGGGGAGCTGTTTTTT. Residues: CASSRTGRATGELFF.

The CDR3 region has the DNA TGTGCCAGCAGCTTAGGAACAGGGGCGAGGGACGAGCAGTACTTC. Translated, it gives CASSLGTGARDEQYF. This rearrangement joins TRBV7-2 to TRBJ2-7; TRBD1 matches at 7 bases. Losses at the gene ends were 1 base for V and 5 bases for J; bases not matched to a gene: 8. This CDR3 is built from 15 residues. Germline V lookup: CDR1 SGHTA, CDR2 FQGNSA.